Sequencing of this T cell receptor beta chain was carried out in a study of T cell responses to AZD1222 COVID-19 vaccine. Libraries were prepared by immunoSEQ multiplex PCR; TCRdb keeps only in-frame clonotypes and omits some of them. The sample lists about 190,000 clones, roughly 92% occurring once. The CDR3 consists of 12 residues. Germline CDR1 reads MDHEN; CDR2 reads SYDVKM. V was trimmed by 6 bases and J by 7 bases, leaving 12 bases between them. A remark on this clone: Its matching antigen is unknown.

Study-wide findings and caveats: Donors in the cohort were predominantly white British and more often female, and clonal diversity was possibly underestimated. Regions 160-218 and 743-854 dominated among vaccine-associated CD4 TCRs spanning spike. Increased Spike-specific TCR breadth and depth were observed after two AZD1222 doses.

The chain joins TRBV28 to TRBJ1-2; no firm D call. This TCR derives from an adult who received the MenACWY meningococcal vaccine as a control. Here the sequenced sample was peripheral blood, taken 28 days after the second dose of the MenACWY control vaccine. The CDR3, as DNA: TGTGCCAGCAGCACACTTGGAGGTGGCTACACCTTC. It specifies CASSTLGGGYTF.